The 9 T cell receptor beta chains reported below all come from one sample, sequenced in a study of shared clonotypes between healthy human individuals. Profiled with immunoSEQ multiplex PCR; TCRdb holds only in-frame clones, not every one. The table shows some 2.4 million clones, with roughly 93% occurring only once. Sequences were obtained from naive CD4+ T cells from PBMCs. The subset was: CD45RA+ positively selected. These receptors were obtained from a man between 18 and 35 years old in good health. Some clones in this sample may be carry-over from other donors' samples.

The CDR3 DNA reads as TGTGCCAGCAGTGCGCGGACAGCCAATCAGCCCCAGCATTTT. It is translated as CASSARTANQPQHF. The chain uses TRBV2 and TRBJ1-5; possible D gene TRBD1, 6 bases. CDR3 length: 14 amino acids. Trimming took off 4 bases at V and 3 bases at J, with 10 bases between the two ends. Germline CDR1 is SNHLY and CDR2 is FYNNEI.

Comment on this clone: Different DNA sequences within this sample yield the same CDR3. CDR3 in amino acids: CSVVRGDEQYF. The CDR3, as DNA: TGCAGCGTTGTCAGGGGGGACGAGCAGTACTTC. The rearrangement joins TRBV29-1 to TRBJ2-7; tentative D call: TRBD1 (7 bases). The ends were cut back, 4 bases at V and 5 bases at J, with 9 bases in the middle. The CDR3 extends over 11 amino acids. Germline CDR1 is SQVTM and CDR2 is ANQGSEA.

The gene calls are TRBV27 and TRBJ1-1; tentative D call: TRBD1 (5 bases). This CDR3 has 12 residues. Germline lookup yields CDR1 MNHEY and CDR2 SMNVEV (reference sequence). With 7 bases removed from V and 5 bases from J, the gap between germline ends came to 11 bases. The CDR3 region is CASTPRGTEAFF. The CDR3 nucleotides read TGTGCCAGCACTCCTCGGGGGACTGAAGCTTTCTTT.

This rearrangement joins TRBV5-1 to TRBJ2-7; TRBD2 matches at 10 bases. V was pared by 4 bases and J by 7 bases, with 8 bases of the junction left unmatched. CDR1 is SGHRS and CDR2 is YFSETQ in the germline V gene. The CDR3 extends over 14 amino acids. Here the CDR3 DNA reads TGCGCCAGCAGCAAGCTAGCGGGAGATGGTGAGCAGTACTTC. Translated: CASSKLAGDGEQYF.

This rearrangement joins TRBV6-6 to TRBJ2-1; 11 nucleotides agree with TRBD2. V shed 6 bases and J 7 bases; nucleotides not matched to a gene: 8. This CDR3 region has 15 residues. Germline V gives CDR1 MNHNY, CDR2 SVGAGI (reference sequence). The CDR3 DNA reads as TGTGCCAGCAGCCAAACCGGGACTAGCGGTAATGAGCAGTTCTTC. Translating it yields CASSQTGTSGNEQFF.

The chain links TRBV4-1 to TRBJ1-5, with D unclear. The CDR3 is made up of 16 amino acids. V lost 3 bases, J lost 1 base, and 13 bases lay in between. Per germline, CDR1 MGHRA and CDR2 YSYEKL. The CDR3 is CASSHPPTRSNQPQHF. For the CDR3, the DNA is TGCGCCAGCAGCCACCCCCCGACCCGGAGCAATCAGCCCCAGCATTTT.

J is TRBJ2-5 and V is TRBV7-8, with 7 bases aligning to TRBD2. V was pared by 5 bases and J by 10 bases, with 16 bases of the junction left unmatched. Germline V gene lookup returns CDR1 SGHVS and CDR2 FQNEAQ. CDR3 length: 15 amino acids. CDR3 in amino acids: CASSHRRDLAGDQYF. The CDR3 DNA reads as TGTGCCAGCAGCCACCGGCGCGACTTGGCGGGGGACCAGTACTTC.

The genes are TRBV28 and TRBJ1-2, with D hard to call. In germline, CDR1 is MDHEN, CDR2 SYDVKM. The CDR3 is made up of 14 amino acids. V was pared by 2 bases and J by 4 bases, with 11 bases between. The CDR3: CASSLVPPSYGYTF. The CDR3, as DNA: TGTGCCAGCAGTTTAGTCCCACCCAGCTATGGCTACACCTTC.

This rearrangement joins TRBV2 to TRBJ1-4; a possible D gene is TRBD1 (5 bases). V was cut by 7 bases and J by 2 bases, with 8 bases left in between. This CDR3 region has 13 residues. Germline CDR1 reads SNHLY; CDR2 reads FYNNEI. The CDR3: CASIKGTNEKLFF. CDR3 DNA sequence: TGTGCCAGCATCAAGGGGACTAATGAAAAACTGTTTTTT. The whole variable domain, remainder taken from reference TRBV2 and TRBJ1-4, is EPEVTQTPSHQVTQMGQEVILRCVPISNHLYFYWYRQILGQKVEFLVSFYNNEISEKSEIFDDQFSVERPDGSNFTLKIRSTKLEDSAMYFCASIKGTNEKLFFGSGTQLSVL.